These T cell receptor beta chains were read from a single sample in a study of control samples from healthy donors and cancer patients. Method: immunoSEQ multiplex PCR; TCRdb's copy keeps in-frame clones and lacks some. The sample has 69,000 or so clones; about 94% are singletons. Specimen: blood. These receptors came from a woman in her 30s in good health. Both conserved end residues are part of each CDR3. The D gene is left open where the match is weak. Clone size is shown for a subset of rows, as once, few, many or a class of expanded clone.

TRBJ2-3	TRBV30	-	-	CAWSKKGGMDTQYF	TGTGCCTGGAGCAAAAAGGGGGGCATGGATACGCAGTATTTT
TRBJ2-1	TRBV7-3	-	-	CASSLGEYNEQFF	TGTGCCAGCAGCTTAGGGGAATACAATGAGCAGTTCTTC
TRBJ1-5	TRBV28	TRBD1	-	CASSLGTANQPQHF	TGTGCCAGCAGTTTAGGGACAGCGAATCAGCCCCAGCATTTT
TRBJ1-2	TRBV28	TRBD1	-	CASSTKTGFDYGYTF	TGTGCCAGCAGCACGAAGACAGGGTTTGACTATGGCTACACCTTC
TRBJ1-5	TRBV30	TRBD1	-	CAWSVSDRGYNQPQHF	TGTGCCTGGAGTGTAAGTGACAGGGGGTACAATCAGCCCCAGCATTTT
TRBJ1-1	TRBV28	-	-	CASRSGGLAFF	TGTGCCAGCAGGTCCGGAGGGTTGGCTTTCTTT
TRBJ2-3	TRBV6-1	-	-	CASSEMKRISTDTQYF	TGTGCCAGCAGTGAAATGAAGCGGATAAGCACAGATACGCAGTATTTT
TRBJ2-3	TRBV21-1	-	-	CASSKEGSASGDAQYTDTQYF	TGTGCCAGCAGCAAAGAAGGCTCGGCTAGCGGGGACGCACAATACACAGATACGCAGTATTTT
TRBJ1-1	TRBV4-2	-	-	CASSQDGWGTEAFF	TGTGCCAGCAGCCAAGATGGGTGGGGTACTGAAGCTTTCTTT
TRBJ2-5	TRBV28	TRBD1	-	CASSVQGAGETQYF	TGTGCCAGCAGCGTCCAGGGGGCCGGAGAGACCCAGTACTTC
TRBJ2-2	TRBV7-8	TRBD2	-	CASMDKTSGGTGELFF	TGTGCCAGCATGGACAAGACTAGCGGGGGTACCGGGGAGCTGTTTTTT
TRBJ2-1	TRBV7-2	TRBD2	-	CASSNLAGGMNEQFF	TGTGCCAGCAGCAATCTAGCGGGGGGGATGAATGAGCAGTTCTTC
TRBJ2-3	TRBV6-5	-	-	CASSYSAFGGTQYF	TGTGCCAGCAGTTACTCGGCTTTCGGGGGTACGCAGTATTTT
TRBJ2-7	TRBV7-8	TRBD1	-	CASSRYRGVTYEQYF	TGTGCCAGCAGCAGATACAGGGGGGTCACCTACGAGCAGTACTTC
TRBJ2-4	TRBV6-1	TRBD1	-	CASSGRDRGAKNIQYF	TGTGCCAGCAGTGGCCGGGACAGGGGTGCCAAAAACATTCAGTACTTC
TRBJ2-1	TRBV5-1	-	-	CASTNNPGGYNEQFF	TGCGCCAGCACAAACAACCCCGGGGGATACAATGAGCAGTTCTTC
TRBJ2-1	TRBV10-2	TRBD1	-	CASRGQGARNEQFF	TGCGCCAGCAGAGGACAGGGGGCGCGGAATGAGCAGTTCTTC
TRBJ1-6	TRBV27	TRBD1	-	CASRQTGGLGGPLHF	TGTGCCAGCAGACAGACAGGGGGCCTAGGGGGTCCCCTCCACTTT
TRBJ1-3	TRBV7-9	-	-	CASSGSVGIGNTIYF	TGTGCCAGCAGCGGTAGTGTAGGGATTGGAAACACCATATATTTT
TRBJ2-7	TRBV4-1	-	-	CASSQDLLVRFEQYF	TGCGCCAGCAGCCAAGATTTACTAGTTCGTTTCGAGCAGTACTTC
TRBJ2-3	TRBV7-9	TRBD1	once	CASRNTGAPTDTQYF	TGTGCCAGCAGGAATACAGGGGCCCCTACAGATACGCAGTATTTT
TRBJ2-2	TRBV12-5	-	-	CASGLFRNTGELFF	TGTGCTAGTGGTTTGTTCAGGAACACCGGGGAGCTGTTTTTT
TRBJ1-2	TRBV30	TRBD1	once	CAWSPTGDGYTF	TGTGCCTGGAGTCCAACAGGGGATGGCTACACCTTC
TRBJ2-4	TRBV6-5	-	-	CASSDPTDGKNIQYF	TGTGCCAGCAGCGACCCGACAGATGGCAAAAACATTCAGTACTTC
TRBJ2-1	TRBV5-6	-	-	CASSPGVRERNEQFF	TGTGCCAGCAGCCCGGGTGTACGGGAACGGAATGAGCAGTTCTTC
TRBJ1-1	TRBV10-3	-	-	CAISEFQGQGTEAFF	TGTGCCATCAGTGAGTTCCAGGGGCAGGGCACTGAAGCTTTCTTT
TRBJ2-6	TRBV21-1	-	-	CASSKGDSGANVLTF	TGTGCCAGCAGCAAGGGGGACTCTGGGGCCAACGTCCTGACTTTC
TRBJ1-4	TRBV7-9	-	-	CASSLGGAREKLFF	TGTGCCAGCAGCTTAGGGGGGGCACGGGAAAAACTGTTTTTT
TRBJ1-5	TRBV7-8	-	-	CASSLRWPQPQHF	TGTGCCAGCAGCTTACGTTGGCCGCAGCCCCAGCATTTT
TRBJ1-6	TRBV3-1/TRBV3-2	-	-	CASSQAGSNSPLHF	TGTGCCAGCAGCCAGGCAGGTAGTAATTCACCCCTCCACTTT
TRBJ1-1	TRBV5-1	-	-	CASSLGVGDTEAFF	TGCGCCAGCAGCCTTGGGGTGGGGGACACTGAAGCTTTCTTT
TRBJ1-2	TRBV2	-	-	CASSEGGWGYTF	TGTGCCAGCAGTGAAGGCGGGTGGGGCTACACCTTC
TRBJ1-5	TRBV14	-	once	CASSQGVGQPQHF	TGTGCCAGCAGCCAAGGGGTTGGTCAGCCCCAGCATTTT
TRBJ1-2	TRBV6-4	-	-	CASSDRFGTGYGYTF	TGTGCCAGCAGTGACCGATTCGGGACCGGCTATGGCTACACCTTC
TRBJ2-1	TRBV20-1	-	-	CSASDSAKVNEQFF	TGCAGTGCTAGTGACAGCGCGAAAGTCAATGAGCAGTTCTTC
TRBJ2-3	TRBV28	TRBD2	-	CASGTRGVGDTQYF	TGTGCCAGCGGGACGCGGGGGGTTGGAGATACGCAGTATTTT
TRBJ2-3	TRBV10-3	-	once	CAISEPSGVGTDTQYF	TGTGCCATCAGTGAGCCATCCGGGGTGGGCACAGATACGCAGTATTTT